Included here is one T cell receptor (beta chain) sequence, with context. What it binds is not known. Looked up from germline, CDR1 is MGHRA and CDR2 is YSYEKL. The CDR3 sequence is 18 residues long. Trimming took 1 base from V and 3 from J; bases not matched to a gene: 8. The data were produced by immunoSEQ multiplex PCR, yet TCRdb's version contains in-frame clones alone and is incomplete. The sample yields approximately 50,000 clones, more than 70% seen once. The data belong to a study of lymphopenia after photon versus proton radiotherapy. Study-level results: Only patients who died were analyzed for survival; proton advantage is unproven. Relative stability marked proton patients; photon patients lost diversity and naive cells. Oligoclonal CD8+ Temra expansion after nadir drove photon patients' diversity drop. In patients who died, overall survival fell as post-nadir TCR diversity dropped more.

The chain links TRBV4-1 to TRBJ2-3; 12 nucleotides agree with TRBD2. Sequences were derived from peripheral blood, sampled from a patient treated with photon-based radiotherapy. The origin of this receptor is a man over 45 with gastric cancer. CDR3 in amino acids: CASSQGALLAGGTDTQYF. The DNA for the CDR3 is TGCGCCAGCAGCCAAGGCGCCCTACTAGCGGGAGGTACAGATACGCAGTATTTT.